These 8 T cell receptor beta chains were all obtained from the same sample, sequenced in a study of T-cell memory formation after mild COVID-19. TCRdb reprocessed the 5' RACE reads with MiXCR, giving one entry per CDR3 protein. The sample records 350,000 or so distinct CDR3 sequences, around a fifth being singletons. Specimen: PBMCs or a T cell subset sorted from them (not recorded which). These TCRs come from a man between 18 and 35 years old who had mild COVID-19 (a few samples of this study predate the infection). Cell type and time point are not known.

This clonotype was seen ten or more times. The chain couples TRBV5-1 to TRBJ2-3; 13 nucleotides line up with TRBD2. CDR1 is SGHRS, CDR2 YFSETQ, per germline. V lost 4 bases, J lost 4 bases, and 3 bases stayed unmatched. This CDR3 is built from 15 residues. This CDR3 is CASSGGLAGSDTQYF. Written as DNA, the CDR3 is TGCGCCAGCAGCGGGGGACTAGCGGGATCAGATACGCAGTATTTT.

The J gene is TRBJ1-1, the V gene TRBV27; D ambiguous. This CDR3 contains 17 residues. V was trimmed by 3 bases and J by 0 bases, leaving 17 bases between them. Germline CDR1 reads MNHEY; CDR2 reads SMNVEV (reference sequence). CDR3 sequence reads: CASSFTPASYLNTEAFF. In DNA form, the CDR3 reads TGTGCCAGCAGTTTTACGCCGGCCAGCTACTTGAACACTGAAGCTTTCTTT.

This clonotype was seen repeatedly, ten times or more. The genes are TRBV7-6 and TRBJ2-2, with 7 bases identical to TRBD2. The germline gives CDR1 SGHVS, CDR2 FNYEAQ. Unmatched junction bases numbered 4, after V lost 3 bases and J lost 6 bases. This CDR3 region has 14 residues. The CDR3 is CASSFGSGAGELFF. CDR3 sequence (DNA): TGTGCCAGCAGCTTTGGGAGCGGGGCCGGGGAGCTGTTTTTT.

This clonotype was seen repeatedly, ten times or more. V usage is TRBV12-3 or TRBV12-4 and J usage is TRBJ1-1; 8 positions match TRBD1. The CDR3 length is 13 residues. With V trimmed by 6 bases and J by 5 bases, 5 bases remained unmatched. The CDR3 reads CASRTGVGTEAFF. CDR3 bases: TGTGCCAGCAGGACAGGGGTGGGGACTGAAGCTTTCTTT.

This clonotype has a handful of counts. V is TRBV6-5 and J is TRBJ2-1; TRBD2 matches at 8 bases. The CDR3 contains 15 residues. Germline V lookup: CDR1 MNHEY, CDR2 SVGAGI. Germline trimming cut 4 bases from V and 0 bases from J; bases unmatched to any gene: 2. The CDR3 spells CASSSGTSSYNEQFF. The CDR3 region has the DNA TGTGCCAGCAGTTCCGGGACTAGCTCCTACAATGAGCAGTTCTTC.

The chain couples TRBV24-1 to TRBJ1-6; TRBD1 might be the D (5 bases). The V end was cut by 2 bases, the J end by 5 bases, with 15 bases between. CDR1 KGHDR and CDR2 SFDVKD come from the germline V gene. CDR3 length equals 17 residues. CDR3 sequence (DNA): TGTGCCACCAGTGATTCCATACAGGCGAAAGATAATTCACCCCTCCACTTT. Protein product: CATSDSIQAKDNSPLHF.

The J gene is TRBJ2-7, the V gene TRBV4-1; weak D call: TRBD1 (6 bases). The germline CDR1 and CDR2 sequences are MGHRA and YSYEKL. CDR3 length equals 15 residues. V lost 1 base and J 4 bases, leaving 14 bases between the germline ends. CDR3 coding DNA: TGCGCCAGCAGCCAAGGGAGAGGACAGCTTTACGAGCAGTACGTC. Its translation: CASSQGRGQLYEQYV.

This chain connects TRBV6-5 to TRBJ2-7, with TRBD2 matching over 7 bases. The CDR3 is 13 residues long. The germline V gene has CDR1 MNHEY and CDR2 SVGAGI. The V segment lost 5 bases and the J segment 2 bases; nucleotides outside the gene matches: 3. The CDR3 nucleotides read TGTGCCAGCAGTCGGGGGGTTACCTACGAGCAGTACTTC. Amino acid sequence: CASSRGVTYEQYF.